A single TCR beta chain is shown here with its context. The CDR3 runs to 14 residues. The germline V gene has CDR1 SGHRS and CDR2 YFSETQ. Trimming pared 4 bases from V and 1 base from J, leaving 11 bases between. These data belong to a study of T cells in localized non-small cell lung cancer. Profiling relied on immunoSEQ multiplex PCR, and the TCRdb table lists in-frame clones only, not all of them. Among under 50,000 clones listed, about 86% were seen once. The chain employs TRBV5-1 and TRBJ1-1; TRBD1 might be the D (5 bases). The receptor was derived from a man between 40 and 69 years old with stage III lung adenocarcinoma. Material: peripheral blood mononuclear cells, obtained before any cancer treatment. The CDR3 bases are TGCGCCAGCAGCCGACAAGGGACGAACACTGAAGCTTTCTTT. Protein sequence: CASSRQGTNTEAFF.